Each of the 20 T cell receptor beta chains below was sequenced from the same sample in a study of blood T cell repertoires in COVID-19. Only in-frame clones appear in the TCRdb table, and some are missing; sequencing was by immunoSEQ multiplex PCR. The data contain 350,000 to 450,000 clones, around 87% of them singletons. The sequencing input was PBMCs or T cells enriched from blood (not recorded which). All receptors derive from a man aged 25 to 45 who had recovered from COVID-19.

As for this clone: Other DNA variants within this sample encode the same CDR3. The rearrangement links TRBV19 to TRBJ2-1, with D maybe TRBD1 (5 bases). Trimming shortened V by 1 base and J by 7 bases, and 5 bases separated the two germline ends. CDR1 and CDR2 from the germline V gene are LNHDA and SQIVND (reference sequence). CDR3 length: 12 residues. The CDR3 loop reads CASSIAGNEQFF. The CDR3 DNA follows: TGTGCCAGTAGTATAGCAGGGAATGAGCAGTTCTTC.

The CDR3 bases are TGTGCCAGCAGCGGCCTACAGGGGAACCAAGAGACCCAGTACTTC. It translates to CASSGLQGNQETQYF. The chain joins TRBV9 to TRBJ2-5, with 7 bases that match TRBD1. CDR1 SGDLS and CDR2 YYNGEE come from the germline V gene. There are 15 residues in the CDR3. The junction had 5 bases not matched to a gene; V was cut back by 3 bases and J by 0 bases.

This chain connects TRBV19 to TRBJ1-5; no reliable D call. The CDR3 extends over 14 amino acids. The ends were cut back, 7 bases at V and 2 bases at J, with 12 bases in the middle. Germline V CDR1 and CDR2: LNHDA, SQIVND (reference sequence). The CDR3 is CASTPFGGNQPQHF. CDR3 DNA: TGTGCCAGTACCCCTTTCGGGGGCAATCAGCCCCAGCATTTT.

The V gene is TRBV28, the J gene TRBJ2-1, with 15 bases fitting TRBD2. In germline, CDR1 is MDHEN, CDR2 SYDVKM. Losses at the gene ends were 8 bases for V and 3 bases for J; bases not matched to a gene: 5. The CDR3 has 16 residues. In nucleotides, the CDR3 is TGTGCCAGCGGGACTAGCGGGAGGTCAGTCTACAATGAGCAGTTCTTC. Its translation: CASGTSGRSVYNEQFF.

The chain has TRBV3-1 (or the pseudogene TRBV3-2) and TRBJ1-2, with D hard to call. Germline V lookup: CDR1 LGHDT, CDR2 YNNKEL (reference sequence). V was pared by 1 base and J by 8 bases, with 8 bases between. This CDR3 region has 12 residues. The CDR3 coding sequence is TGTGCCAGCAGCCAAGGACACCAGGGCTACACCTTC. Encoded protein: CASSQGHQGYTF.

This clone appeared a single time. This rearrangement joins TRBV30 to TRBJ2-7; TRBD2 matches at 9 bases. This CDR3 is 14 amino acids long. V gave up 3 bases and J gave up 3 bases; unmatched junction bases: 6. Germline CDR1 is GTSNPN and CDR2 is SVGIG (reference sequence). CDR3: CAWRLSGSGYEQYF. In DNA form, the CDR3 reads TGTGCCTGGAGACTTAGCGGGAGTGGCTACGAGCAGTACTTC. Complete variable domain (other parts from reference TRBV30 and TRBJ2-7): SQTIHQWPATLVQPVGSPLSLECTVEGTSNPNLYWYRQAAGRGLQLLFYSVGIGQISSEVPQNLSASRPQDRQFILSSKKLLLSDSGFYLCAWRLSGSGYEQYFGPGTRLTVT.

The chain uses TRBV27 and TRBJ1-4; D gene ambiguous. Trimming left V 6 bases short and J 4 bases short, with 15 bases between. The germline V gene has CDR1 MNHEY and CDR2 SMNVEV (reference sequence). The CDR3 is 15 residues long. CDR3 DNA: TGTGCCAGCAGCGATCCGGGGTCCGGTAATGAAAAACTGTTTTTT. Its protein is CASSDPGSGNEKLFF.

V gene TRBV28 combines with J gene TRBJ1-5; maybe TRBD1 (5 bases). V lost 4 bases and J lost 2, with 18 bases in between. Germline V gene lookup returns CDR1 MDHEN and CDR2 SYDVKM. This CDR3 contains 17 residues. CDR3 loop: CASSSSGAGYGNQPQHF. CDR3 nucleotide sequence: TGTGCCAGCAGTTCGAGTGGGGCCGGGTATGGCAATCAGCCCCAGCATTTT.

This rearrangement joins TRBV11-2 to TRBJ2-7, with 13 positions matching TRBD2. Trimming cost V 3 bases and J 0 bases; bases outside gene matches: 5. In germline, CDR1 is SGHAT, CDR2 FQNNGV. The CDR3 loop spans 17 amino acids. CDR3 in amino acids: CASSFGLAGDISYEQYF. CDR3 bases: TGTGCCAGCAGCTTCGGACTAGCGGGAGACATCTCCTACGAGCAGTACTTC.

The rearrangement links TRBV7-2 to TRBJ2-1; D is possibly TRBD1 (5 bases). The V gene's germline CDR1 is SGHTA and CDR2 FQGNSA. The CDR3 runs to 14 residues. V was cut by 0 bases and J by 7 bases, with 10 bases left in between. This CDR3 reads CTSSLATDRNEQFF. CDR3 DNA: TGTACCAGCAGCTTAGCGACAGATCGGAATGAGCAGTTCTTC.

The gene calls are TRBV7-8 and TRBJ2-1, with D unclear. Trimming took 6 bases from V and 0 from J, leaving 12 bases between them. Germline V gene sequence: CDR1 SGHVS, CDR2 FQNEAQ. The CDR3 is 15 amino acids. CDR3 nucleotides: TGTGCCAGCAGTTCCTTCACGAGCTCCTACAATGAGCAGTTCTTC. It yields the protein CASSSFTSSYNEQFF.

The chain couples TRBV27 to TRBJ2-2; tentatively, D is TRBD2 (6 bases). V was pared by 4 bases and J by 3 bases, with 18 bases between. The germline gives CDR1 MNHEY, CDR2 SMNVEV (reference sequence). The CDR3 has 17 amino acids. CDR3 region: CASSYAPRRDHTGELFF. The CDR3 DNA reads TGTGCCAGCAGTTATGCCCCCAGGCGGGATCACACCGGGGAGCTGTTTTTT.

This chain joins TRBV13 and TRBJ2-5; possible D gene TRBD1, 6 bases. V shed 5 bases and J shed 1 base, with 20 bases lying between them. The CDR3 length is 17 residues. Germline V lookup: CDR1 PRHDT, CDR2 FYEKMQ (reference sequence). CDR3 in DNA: TGTGCCAGCAGCCCACCCAGGGGCCAGAGGGTCCAAGAGACCCAGTACTTC. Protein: CASSPPRGQRVQETQYF.

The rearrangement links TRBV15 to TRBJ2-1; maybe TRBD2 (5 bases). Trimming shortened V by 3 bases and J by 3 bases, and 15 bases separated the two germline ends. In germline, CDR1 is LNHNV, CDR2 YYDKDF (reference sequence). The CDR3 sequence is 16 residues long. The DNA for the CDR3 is TGTGCCACCAGCAGGTACTTCGGGGTTGGCTACAATGAGCAGTTCTTC. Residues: CATSRYFGVGYNEQFF.

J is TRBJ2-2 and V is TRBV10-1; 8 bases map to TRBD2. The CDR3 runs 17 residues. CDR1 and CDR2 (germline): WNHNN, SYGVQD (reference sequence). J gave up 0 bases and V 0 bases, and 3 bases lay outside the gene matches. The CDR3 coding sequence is TGCGCCAGCAGTGAGTCAATAGCGGGAACGAACACCGGGGAGCTGTTTTTT. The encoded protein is CASSESIAGTNTGELFF.

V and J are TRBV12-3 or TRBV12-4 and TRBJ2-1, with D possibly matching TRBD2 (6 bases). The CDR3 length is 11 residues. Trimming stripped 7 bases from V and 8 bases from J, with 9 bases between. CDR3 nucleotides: TGTGCCAGCACCCCGGGAGATGAGCAGTTCTTC. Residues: CASTPGDEQFF.

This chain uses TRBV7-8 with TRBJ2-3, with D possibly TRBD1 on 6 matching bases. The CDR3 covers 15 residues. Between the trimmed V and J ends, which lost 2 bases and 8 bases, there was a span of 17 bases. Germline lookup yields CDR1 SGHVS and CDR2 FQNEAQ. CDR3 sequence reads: CASSLTGQLFGTQYF. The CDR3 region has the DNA TGTGCCAGCAGCTTAACCGGACAGCTGTTCGGTACGCAGTATTTT.

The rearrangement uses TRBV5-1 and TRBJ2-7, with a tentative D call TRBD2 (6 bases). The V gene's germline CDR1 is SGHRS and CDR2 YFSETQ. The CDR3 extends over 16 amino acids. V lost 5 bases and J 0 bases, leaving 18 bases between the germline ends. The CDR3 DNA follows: TGCGCCAGCAGAATCGCCCCCGGGGGAATCTCCTACGAGCAGTACTTC. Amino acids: CASRIAPGGISYEQYF.

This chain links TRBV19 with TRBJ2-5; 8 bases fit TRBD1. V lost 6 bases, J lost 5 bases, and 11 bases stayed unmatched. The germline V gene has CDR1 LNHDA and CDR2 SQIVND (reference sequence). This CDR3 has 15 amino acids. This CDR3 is CASRSRQGLGETQYF. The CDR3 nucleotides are TGTGCCAGTAGAAGTAGACAGGGGCTTGGGGAGACCCAGTACTTC.

The CDR3 bases are TGTGCCAGTAATTCGGGAGGGGGAGCGCTTGGCGGCGAGCAGTACTTC. Residues: CASNSGGGALGGEQYF. This chain links TRBV19 with TRBJ2-7; 8 bases are shared with TRBD2. This CDR3 comprises 16 residues. Germline V gives CDR1 LNHDA, CDR2 SQIVND (reference sequence). The junction had 17 bases not matched to a gene; V was cut back by 7 bases and J by 6 bases.